This is a list of T cell receptor beta chains from one sample in a study of blood T cells in healthy people across ages. TCRdb called the 5' RACE reads again in MiXCR, with one record for every CDR3 protein. The data contain roughly 2 million distinct CDR3 sequences, 49% of them seen just once; the ten biggest clones take up approximately 2%. Specimen: blood. These receptors came from a woman aged 35 to 49 in good health. Both conserved end residues are part of each CDR3. D genes are given only for firm matches. Only part of the rows carry a size: once, few, many, or a class if the clone is expanded.

abundance	v_gene	j_gene	d_gene	CDR3aa	CDR3nt
few	TRBV5-1	TRBJ2-1	-	CASSLHPGQPNEQFF	TGCGCCAGCAGCTTGCACCCTGGACAGCCGAATGAGCAGTTCTTC
once	TRBV5-5	TRBJ2-5	-	CASSHTGTQETPYF	TGTGCCAGCAGCCATACGGGGACTCAAGAGACCCCGTACTTC
once	TRBV4-2	TRBJ1-4	-	CASRTRGGNEKLFF	TGTGCCAGCAGAACCCGTGGCGGCAATGAAAAACTGTTTTTT
-	TRBV6-6	TRBJ2-1	-	CASSSPLAEQFF	TGTGCCAGCAGTTCACCACTAGCTGAGCAGTTCTTC
-	TRBV7-2	TRBJ2-1	-	CASSSRSEQFF	TGTGCCAGCAGCTCAAGGAGTGAGCAGTTCTTC
-	TRBV9	TRBJ2-5	-	CASSVDLTVVGQETQYF	TGTGCCAGCAGCGTAGACCTAACCGTAGTGGGCCAAGAGACCCAGTACTTC
few	TRBV3-1	TRBJ2-7	TRBD1	CASSQAQGANEQYF	TGTGCCAGCAGCCAAGCGCAGGGGGCTAACGAGCAGTACTTC
many	TRBV5-1	TRBJ2-1	-	CASRGDNEQFF	TGTGCCAGCAGGGGAGACAATGAGCAGTTCTTC
-	TRBV4-1	TRBJ2-7	TRBD2	CASSQEASGVYEQYF	TGCGCCAGCAGCCAAGAGGCTAGCGGAGTCTACGAGCAGTACTTC
-	TRBV5-1	TRBJ1-6	TRBD1	CASSLAGTGGKNSPLHF	TGCGCCAGCAGCCTGGCCGGGACAGGGGGAAAAAATTCACCCCTCCACTTT
-	TRBV7-2	TRBJ2-7	-	CASSLSGGPLYEQYF	TGTGCCAGCAGCTTGTCCGGGGGACCCCTCTACGAGCAGTACTTC
-	TRBV12-3/TRBV12-4	TRBJ1-2	-	CASSRGESTYGYTF	TGTGCCAGCAGCCGCGGGGAGTCCACCTATGGCTACACCTTC
-	TRBV29-1	TRBJ1-1	-	CSVESALQAFF	TGCAGCGTTGAATCGGCCCTACAGGCTTTCTTT
few	TRBV27	TRBJ1-2	-	CASSTQQGTNYGYTF	TGTGCCAGCAGTACCCAACAGGGAACTAACTATGGCTACACCTTC
-	TRBV5-1	TRBJ2-7	TRBD2	CASSLSGDYYEQYF	TGCGCCAGCAGCTTGAGCGGGGATTACTACGAGCAGTACTTC
-	TRBV5-1	TRBJ2-3	-	CASTVTGLITDTQYF	TGCGCCAGCACCGTAACAGGCCTTATCACAGATACGCAGTATTTT
-	TRBV6-5	TRBJ2-5	-	CASTERDRRQETQYF	TGTGCCAGCACCGAGAGAGACAGGAGACAAGAGACCCAGTACTTC
-	TRBV20-1	TRBJ2-1	TRBD2	CSAFRTSNYNEQFF	TGCAGTGCTTTCAGGACTAGCAATTACAATGAGCAGTTCTTC
-	TRBV20-1	TRBJ1-2	-	CSASAGRGANYGYTF	TGCAGTGCTAGTGCGGGCCGGGGAGCTAACTATGGCTACACCTTC
-	TRBV14	TRBJ2-1	-	CASSQTARGVYNEQFF	TGTGCCAGCAGCCAGACGGCCAGGGGGGTTTACAATGAGCAGTTCTTC
-	TRBV7-9	TRBJ1-4	-	CASSLPTEPATNEKLFF	TGTGCCAGCAGCCTACCGACGGAACCCGCAACTAATGAAAAACTGTTTTTT
few	TRBV6-5	TRBJ2-5	TRBD2	CASSPWTSGQETQYF	TGTGCCAGCAGTCCATGGACTAGCGGCCAAGAGACCCAGTACTTC
-	TRBV27	TRBJ2-1	-	CAGARGGPSYNEQFF	TGTGCCGGCGCCCGCGGGGGCCCCTCCTACAATGAGCAGTTCTTC
-	TRBV9	TRBJ1-6	TRBD1	CASSVLTGENSPLHF	TGTGCCAGCAGCGTATTGACAGGGGAGAATTCACCCCTCCACTTT
-	TRBV7-2	TRBJ2-1	TRBD1	CASSPDRASYNVQFF	TGTGCCAGCAGCCCGGACAGGGCATCCTACAATGTGCAGTTCTTC
-	TRBV7-9	TRBJ2-5	-	CASSKPTGWQTQYF	TGTGCCAGCAGCAAACCGACAGGCTGGCAGACCCAGTACTTC
-	TRBV20-1	TRBJ2-6	-	CSARDLWGMTSGANVLTF	TGCAGTGCTAGAGATTTGTGGGGAATGACTTCTGGGGCCAACGTCCTGACTTTC
-	TRBV7-7	TRBJ1-6	-	CASSASPLQGPLHF	TGTGCTAGCAGCGCCTCCCCCCTCCAGGGTCCCCTCCACTTT
-	TRBV19	TRBJ2-5	TRBD2	CASSIPAGGPQETQYF	TGTGCCAGTAGTATACCAGCGGGGGGACCCCAAGAGACCCAGTACTTC
few	TRBV9	TRBJ2-1	TRBD1	CASSAHQTGGNEQFF	TGTGCCAGCAGCGCCCATCAGACAGGGGGGAATGAGCAGTTCTTC
-	TRBV27	TRBJ2-1	-	CASSLTRMSSYNEQFF	TGTGCCAGCAGCCTTACAAGAATGAGCTCCTACAATGAGCAGTTCTTC
-	TRBV19	TRBJ2-7	TRBD2	CASSMGGKSYEQYF	TGTGCCAGTAGTATGGGGGGGAAAAGCTACGAGCAGTACTTC
-	TRBV12-3/TRBV12-4	TRBJ1-2	-	CASGGRATGNYGYTF	TGTGCCAGCGGTGGTCGGGCGACGGGGAACTATGGCTACACCTTC
-	TRBV11-2	TRBJ2-1	TRBD2	CASGSIAGGPTEQFF	TGTGCCAGCGGCTCAATAGCGGGGGGGCCGACGGAGCAGTTCTTC
-	TRBV12-3/TRBV12-4	TRBJ1-5	-	CASSLVGVQPQHF	TGTGCCAGCAGTTTGGTGGGCGTTCAGCCCCAGCATTTT
-	TRBV9	TRBJ2-3	-	CASHPNTQYF	TGTGCCAGCCATCCCAATACGCAGTATTTT
-	TRBV3-1	TRBJ2-7	-	CASSQDVGRNEQYF	TGTGCCAGCAGCCAAGATGTGGGGCGGAACGAGCAGTACTTC
-	TRBV20-1	TRBJ1-4	-	CSVEKAGSGLFF	TGCAGTGTTGAGAAGGCAGGGAGTGGACTGTTTTTT
-	TRBV6-2/TRBV6-3	TRBJ1-1	-	CASSYTRRGSTEAFF	TGTGCCAGCAGTTACACCCGCCGGGGGAGCACTGAAGCTTTCTTT
-	TRBV20-1	TRBJ2-1	TRBD2	CSAERGREEEQFF	TGCAGTGCCGAGCGGGGGCGGGAAGAAGAGCAGTTCTTC
-	TRBV24-1	TRBJ2-4	-	CATSDPVGIQYF	TGTGCCACCAGTGACCCTGTAGGCATTCAGTACTTC
-	TRBV9	TRBJ2-3	-	CASSVGSVPDTQYF	TGTGCCAGCAGCGTAGGTTCGGTCCCAGATACGCAGTATTTT
many	TRBV6-2/TRBV6-3	TRBJ2-6	TRBD1	CASTPGGSGANVLTF	TGTGCCAGCACCCCAGGGGGCTCTGGGGCCAACGTCCTGACTTTC
-	TRBV28	TRBJ2-1	TRBD1	CASSVPGQGRFLNEQFF	TGTGCCAGCAGTGTCCCGGGACAGGGTCGGTTCCTTAATGAGCAGTTCTTC
-	TRBV11-2	TRBJ2-5	-	CASSLRPLQETQYF	TGTGCCAGCAGCTTAAGGCCACTCCAAGAGACCCAGTACTTC
-	TRBV6-2/TRBV6-3	TRBJ2-5	-	CASSYGVGRGGQETQYF	TGTGCCAGCAGTTACGGCGTAGGCAGGGGTGGGCAAGAGACCCAGTACTTC
-	TRBV27	TRBJ2-7	-	CASWSSYEQYF	TGTGCCAGCTGGAGTTCCTACGAGCAGTACTTC
-	TRBV7-2	TRBJ1-5	-	CASGPDGNQPQHF	TGTGCCAGCGGGCCAGACGGCAATCAGCCCCAGCATTTT
once	TRBV5-1	TRBJ2-2	-	CASSAAAAGELFF	TGCGCCAGCAGCGCTGCAGCAGCCGGGGAGCTGTTTTTT
-	TRBV5-1	TRBJ2-3	-	CASSLGPNLYF	TGCGCCAGCAGCTTGGGACCAAATCTGTATTTT
few	TRBV6-5	TRBJ1-1	TRBD1	CASSSTGKAEAFF	TGTGCCAGCAGTTCGACAGGGAAGGCTGAAGCTTTCTTT
-	TRBV28	TRBJ2-2	-	CASSFSTGELFF	TGTGCCAGCAGTTTCAGTACCGGGGAGCTGTTTTTT